The sequence of this T cell receptor beta chain was determined in a study of blood T cells in healthy people across ages. Study observations and caveats: Because sorting was not performed, PBMCs prevented conclusive naive versus antigen-experienced comparison.

This CDR3 comprises 15 residues. Germline V gene data show CDR1 as SGHRS and CDR2 as YFSETQ. Using a J-beta primer mix together with a sample-barcoded 5' primer, a second PCR was run for roughly 6 to 12 cycles. TCRdb called the 5' RACE reads again in MiXCR, with one record for every CDR3 protein. This table holds 750,000 to 950,000 distinct CDR3 sequences, roughly 29% found once. This clonotype was seen repeatedly, ten times or more. No antigen is known for it. The junction differs from germline at one of its ends, possibly a read error. Separately, the same data were catalogued under a study of T cells of mothers and their children.

The chain links TRBV5-1 to TRBJ1-4; 8 bases map to TRBD1. The clonotype was recovered from a woman between 40 and 50 years old in good health. The sequencing sample was made of blood. The CDR3 nucleotides are TGTGCCAGCTCACCGGACAGGGCAACTAATGAAAAACTGTTTTTT. Translation: CASSPDRATNEKLFF.